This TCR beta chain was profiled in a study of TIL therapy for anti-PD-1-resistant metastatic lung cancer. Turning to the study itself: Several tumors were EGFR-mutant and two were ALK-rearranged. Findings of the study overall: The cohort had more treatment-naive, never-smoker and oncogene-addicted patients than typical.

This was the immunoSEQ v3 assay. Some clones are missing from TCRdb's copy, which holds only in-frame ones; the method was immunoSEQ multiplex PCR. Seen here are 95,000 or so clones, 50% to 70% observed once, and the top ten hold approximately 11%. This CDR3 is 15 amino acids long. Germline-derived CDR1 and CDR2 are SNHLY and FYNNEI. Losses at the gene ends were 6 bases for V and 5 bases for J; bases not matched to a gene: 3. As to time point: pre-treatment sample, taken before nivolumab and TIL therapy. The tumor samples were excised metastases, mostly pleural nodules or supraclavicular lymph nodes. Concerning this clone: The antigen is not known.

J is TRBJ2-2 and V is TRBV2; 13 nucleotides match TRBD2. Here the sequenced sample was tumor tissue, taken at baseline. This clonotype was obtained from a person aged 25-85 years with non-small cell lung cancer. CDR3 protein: CASRPLAGGTGELFF. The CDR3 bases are TGTGCCAGCAGGCCACTAGCGGGAGGGACCGGGGAGCTGTTTTTT.